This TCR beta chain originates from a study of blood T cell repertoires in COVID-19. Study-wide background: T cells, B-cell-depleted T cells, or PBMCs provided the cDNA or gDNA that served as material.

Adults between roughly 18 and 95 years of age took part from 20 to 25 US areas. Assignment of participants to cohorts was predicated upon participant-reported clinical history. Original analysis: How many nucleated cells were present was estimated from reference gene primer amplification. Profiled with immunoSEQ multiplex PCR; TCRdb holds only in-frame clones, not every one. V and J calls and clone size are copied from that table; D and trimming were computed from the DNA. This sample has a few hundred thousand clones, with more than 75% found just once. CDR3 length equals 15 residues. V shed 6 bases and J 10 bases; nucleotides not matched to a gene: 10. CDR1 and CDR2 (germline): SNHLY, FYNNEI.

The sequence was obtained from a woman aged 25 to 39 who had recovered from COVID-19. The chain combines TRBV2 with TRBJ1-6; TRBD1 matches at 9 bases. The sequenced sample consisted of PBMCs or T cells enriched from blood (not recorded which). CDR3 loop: CASRPDRGVGSPLHF. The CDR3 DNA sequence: TGTGCCAGCAGACCGGACAGGGGAGTTGGATCACCCCTCCACTTT.